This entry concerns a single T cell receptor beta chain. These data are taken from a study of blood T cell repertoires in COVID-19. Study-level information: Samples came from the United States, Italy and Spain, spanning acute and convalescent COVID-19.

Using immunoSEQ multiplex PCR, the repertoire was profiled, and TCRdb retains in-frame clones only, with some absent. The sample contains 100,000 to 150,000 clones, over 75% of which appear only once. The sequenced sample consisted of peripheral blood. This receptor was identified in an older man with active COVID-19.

Here the CDR3 DNA reads TGTGCCAGCTCACCATCCCAGGGTGGAGATACTGAAGCTTTCTTT. This sequence encodes CASSPSQGGDTEAFF. The V gene is TRBV18, the J gene TRBJ1-1, with D perhaps matching TRBD1 (5 bases). This CDR3 has 15 residues. CDR1 KGHSH and CDR2 LQKENI come from the germline V gene. The V and J ends lost 2 bases and 5 bases respectively, with 15 bases between them.